The 2 T cell receptor beta chains below come from one sample, sequenced in a study of immune heterogeneity within non-small cell lung tumors. TCR beta CDR3 amplification used multiplex PCR with 32 V and 13 J primers. In TCRdb, the multiplex PCR reads were re-called with MiXCR into one record per CDR3 protein. In the table there are 4,500 to 7,000 distinct CDR3 sequences, roughly 20% of which are singletons. Template material for each sample was approximately 0.65 ug of bulk tumor genomic DNA. During surgery, each primary tumor gave multiple biopsies spaced as far apart as possible. Enrolled patients presented with newly diagnosed, previously untreated non-small cell lung cancer and underwent curative surgery. The material sequenced was lung tumor tissue. The receptors shown here come from a man in his sixties with non-small cell lung cancer.

This chain joins TRBV9 and TRBJ2-3; 9 bases line up with TRBD2. The trim removed 0 bases at V and 6 bases at J, leaving 14 bases unmatched. Looked up from germline, CDR1 is SGDLS and CDR2 is YYNGEE. The CDR3 has 18 amino acids. CDR3 amino acids: CASSVALGTSTGLDTQYF. The DNA of the CDR3 is TGTGCCAGCAGCGTAGCTCTGGGGACTAGCACAGGACTTGATACGCAGTATTTT.

This clonotype is medium-sized by share. CDR3 DNA sequence: TGTGCCAGCTCAACTGACAGAAATTCACCCCTCCACTTT. Translated, it gives CASSTDRNSPLHF. This chain connects TRBV18 to TRBJ1-6; D is perhaps TRBD1 (5 bases). CDR3 length: 13 amino acids. Germline V gene data show CDR1 as KGHSH and CDR2 as LQKENI. V was cut by 5 bases and J by 7 bases, with 9 bases left in between.